A single sample gave rise to the 21 T cell receptor beta chains below, sequenced in a study of blood T cell repertoires in COVID-19. Using immunoSEQ multiplex PCR, the repertoire was profiled, and TCRdb retains in-frame clones only, with some absent. The table lists fewer than 250,000 clones, around nine tenths of them singletons. The sample consisted of peripheral blood. The receptors were sampled from a woman in her thirties or forties with acute or convalescent COVID-19.

This clone was detected once. CDR3 sequence: CASSPSGTGVGNTIYF. The CDR3 DNA is TGTGCCAGCTCCCCCTCCGGGACAGGGGTCGGAAACACCATATATTTT. V usage is TRBV18 and J usage is TRBJ1-3, with 10 bases that match TRBD1. CDR1 and CDR2 from the germline V gene are KGHSH and LQKENI. The CDR3 has 16 residues. J was trimmed by 4 bases and V by 6 bases; bases with no gene match: 9. The full variable domain, its missing parts supplied by reference TRBV18 and TRBJ1-3, is NAGVMQNPRHLVRRRGQEARLRCSPMKGHSHVYWYRQLPEEGLKFMVYLQKENIIDESGMPKERFSAEFPKEGPSILRIQQVVRGDSAAYFCASSPSGTGVGNTIYFGEGSWLTVV.

This chain links TRBV5-1 with TRBJ2-3, with unresolved D. The CDR3 extends over 14 amino acids. Trimming took 4 bases from V and 0 from J, leaving 9 bases between them. Germline CDR1 and CDR2: SGHRS and YFSETQ. The CDR3 DNA sequence: TGCGCCAGCAGCATACAATCTAGCACAGATACGCAGTATTTT. Its translation is CASSIQSSTDTQYF.

The chain has TRBV5-6 and TRBJ2-2; TRBD1 matches at 7 bases. V was clipped by 3 bases and J by 0 bases; unmatched bases: 5. The CDR3 is made up of 16 amino acids. CDR1 is SGHDT, CDR2 YYEEEE, per germline. CDR3 region: CASSWGTDANTGELFF. The CDR3 nucleotides are TGTGCCAGCAGCTGGGGGACAGACGCGAACACCGGGGAGCTGTTTTTT.

The chain links TRBV7-9 to TRBJ1-6, with D possibly TRBD1 on 6 matching bases. Germline V gives CDR1 SEHNR, CDR2 FQNEAQ (reference sequence). This CDR3 is 15 amino acids long. Trimming removed 5 bases at V and 5 bases at J, with 13 bases between. The CDR3 is CASSERTADNSPLHF. The DNA for the CDR3 is TGTGCCAGCAGCGAGCGGACAGCGGATAATTCACCCCTCCACTTT.

The chain combines TRBV10-2 with TRBJ1-2, with D possibly being TRBD1 (5 bases). V was cut by 3 bases and J by 2 bases, with 13 bases left in between. Germline V gene data show CDR1 as WSHSY and CDR2 as SAAADI. The CDR3 sequence is 15 residues long. CDR3: CASSERGRANYGYTF. CDR3 coding DNA: TGCGCCAGCAGTGAACGTGGCAGGGCCAACTATGGCTACACCTTC.

This clone occurred a few times. The J gene is TRBJ2-1, the V gene TRBV6-4; 9 bases line up with TRBD2. V was pared by 6 bases and J by 0 bases, with 18 bases of the junction left unmatched. The CDR3 covers 20 residues. The V gene's germline CDR1 is MRHNA and CDR2 SNTAGT. The CDR3 reads CASSVVIAGAEISSYNEQFF. The CDR3 DNA follows: TGTGCCAGCAGCGTAGTAATAGCGGGGGCCGAGATTAGCTCCTACAATGAGCAGTTCTTC.

The chain joins TRBV3-1 (or the pseudogene TRBV3-2) to TRBJ1-5, with a weak D call TRBD1 (5 bases). The V end was cut by 1 base, the J end by 2 bases, with 12 bases between. Germline V gives CDR1 LGHDT, CDR2 YNNKEL (reference sequence). This CDR3 contains 16 residues. CDR3 DNA sequence: TGTGCCAGCAGCCAAGGGCCCGGGGGTGGCAATCAGCCCCAGCATTTT. Amino acid sequence: CASSQGPGGGNQPQHF.

The chain recombines TRBV6-5 with TRBJ1-3, with D uncertain. This CDR3 region has 15 residues. CDR1 is MNHEY and CDR2 is SVGAGI in the germline V gene. V was cut by 6 bases and J by 0 bases, with 12 bases left in between. The CDR3 nucleotides are TGTGCCAGCAGCCCCGGGTTCCTCTCTGGAAACACCATATATTTT. Translating gives CASSPGFLSGNTIYF.

This clone was detected a few times. The V and J genes are TRBV5-4 and TRBJ2-3; D uncertain. Germline CDR1 SGHNT, CDR2 YYREEE (reference sequence). This CDR3 comprises 17 residues. V was clipped by 0 bases and J by 0 bases, with 14 bases between them. The CDR3 here is CASSLGGFAVSTDTQYF. The CDR3 DNA reads TGTGCCAGCAGCTTGGGAGGATTTGCGGTGAGCACAGATACGCAGTATTTT.

The chain uses TRBV12-3 or TRBV12-4 and TRBJ1-1; no reliable D call. Trimming stripped 8 bases from V and 2 bases from J, with 12 bases between. This CDR3 is 13 amino acids long. The CDR3 protein is CASGLTVNTEAFF. In nucleotides, the CDR3 is TGTGCCAGCGGACTCACGGTTAACACTGAAGCTTTCTTT.

This clone was observed a few times. V is TRBV2 and J is TRBJ1-5, with D possibly TRBD1 on 6 matching bases. The CDR3 length is 13 residues. Looked up from germline, CDR1 is SNHLY and CDR2 is FYNNEI. V was clipped by 6 bases and J by 2 bases, with 8 bases between them. The CDR3 bases are TGTGCCAGCAGGAGACAGGGCAATCAGCCCCAGCATTTT. This sequence encodes CASRRQGNQPQHF.

V usage is TRBV28 and J usage is TRBJ1-2; D gene ambiguous. The CDR3 length is 15 residues. V dropped 3 bases and J dropped 2 bases, with 13 bases sitting between them. Germline values: CDR1 MDHEN, CDR2 SYDVKM. CDR3 protein: CASSFKSPANYGYTF. The CDR3 DNA reads as TGTGCCAGCAGTTTTAAGTCCCCAGCGAACTATGGCTACACCTTC.

The chain combines TRBV19 with TRBJ2-5; 9 bases align to TRBD2. The CDR3 consists of 15 residues. The V gene end was trimmed by 3 bases and the J gene end by 1 base; junction bases not matched to a gene: 3. Per the germline V gene, CDR1 is LNHDA and CDR2 is SQIVND (reference sequence). The CDR3 region has the DNA TGTGCCAGTAGTATCGGGACTAGCTTCCAAGAGACCCAGTACTTC. It codes for CASSIGTSFQETQYF.

V gene TRBV29-1 combines with J gene TRBJ2-3; D is possibly TRBD1 or TRBD2 (5 bases each). This CDR3 contains 12 residues. Trimming took off 7 bases at V and 0 bases at J, with 8 bases between the two ends. In germline, CDR1 is SQVTM, CDR2 ANQGSEA. The CDR3 is CSGGSSTDTQYF. The CDR3 DNA sequence: TGCAGCGGGGGGTCTAGCACAGATACGCAGTATTTT.

The CDR3 nucleotides are TGCGCCAGCAGCTTGGCCGTGGGCAGGGATTTTGGCTACACCTTC. It is translated as CASSLAVGRDFGYTF. J is TRBJ1-2 and V is TRBV5-1; TRBD1 is a possible D gene (5 bases). Between the trimmed V and J ends, which lost 0 bases and 7 bases, there was a span of 16 bases. This CDR3 is built from 15 residues. The germline V gene encodes CDR1 SGHRS and CDR2 YFSETQ. Variable domain in full (rest from reference TRBV5-1 and TRBJ1-2): KAGVTQTPRYLIKTRGQQVTLSCSPISGHRSVSWYQQTPGQGLQFLFEYFSETQRNKGNFPGRFSGRQFSNSRSEMNVSTLELGDSALYLCASSLAVGRDFGYTFGSGTRLTVV.

The chain has TRBV7-9 and TRBJ1-1; tentatively, D is TRBD1 (6 bases). Trimming left V 3 bases short and J 4 bases short, with 12 bases between. The length of the CDR3 is 14 residues. Germline V gene data show CDR1 as SEHNR and CDR2 as FQNEAQ (reference sequence). CDR3 sequence: CASSFGRGSTEAFF. The CDR3, as DNA: TGTGCCAGCAGCTTCGGCAGGGGATCCACTGAAGCTTTCTTT.

V is TRBV7-8 and J is TRBJ2-5; tentative D call: TRBD2 (7 bases). Germline CDR1 SGHVS, CDR2 FQNEAQ. The CDR3 is made up of 16 amino acids. V was clipped by 5 bases and J by 5 bases, with 21 bases between them. Here the CDR3 DNA reads TGTGCCAGCAGCCGAACCTGGGGGGGCCGGGCGGAGACCCAGTACTTC. Translated, it gives CASSRTWGGRAETQYF.

The rearrangement joins TRBV9 to TRBJ2-1; 11 nucleotides match TRBD1. The CDR3 loop spans 14 amino acids. Trimming at V came to 7 bases and at J to 6 bases, leaving 6 bases not matched to a gene. Per the germline V gene, CDR1 is SGDLS and CDR2 is YYNGEE. This chain's CDR3 is CASGRDRGANEQFF. CDR3 coding DNA: TGTGCCAGCGGCCGGGACAGGGGGGCCAATGAGCAGTTCTTC. Full variable domain (outside the CDR3, taken from reference TRBV9 and TRBJ2-1): DSGVTQTPKHLITATGQRVTLRCSPRSGDLSVYWYQQSLDQGLQFLIQYYNGEERAKGNILERFSAQQFPDLHSELNLSSLELGDSALYFCASGRDRGANEQFFGPGTRLTVL.

The V and J genes are TRBV11-2 and TRBJ1-5, with D hard to call. V dropped 3 bases and J dropped 7 bases, with 13 bases sitting between them. This CDR3 is built from 14 residues. CDR1 is SGHAT and CDR2 is FQNNGV in the germline V gene. The CDR3 spells CASSLGGIGQPQHF. CDR3 DNA sequence: TGTGCCAGCAGCTTGGGAGGCATTGGGCAGCCCCAGCATTTT.

The CDR3 region has the DNA TGTGCCAGCCCGGATCGGGGCGAGCAGTACGTC. It specifies CASPDRGEQYV. V usage is TRBV2 and J usage is TRBJ2-7; perhaps TRBD2 as D (5 bases). Trimming took 8 bases from V and 6 from J, leaving 11 bases between them. Germline V gene lookup returns CDR1 SNHLY and CDR2 FYNNEI. This CDR3 contains 11 residues.

V and J are TRBV5-4 and TRBJ2-7, with TRBD2 matching over 9 bases. Trimming cost V 1 base and J 7 bases; bases outside gene matches: 12. The CDR3 runs 16 residues. Germline loops: CDR1 SGHNT, CDR2 YYREEE (reference sequence). The CDR3 DNA follows: TGTGCCAGCAGCTTGAAAAACGCGGGGGGGAGGTTAGAGCAGTACGTC. Protein sequence: CASSLKNAGGRLEQYV.